The TCR beta chain under discussion was sequenced for a study of T cells in Graves' hyperthyroidism and ophthalmopathy. Study details: Any treatment followed the collection of peripheral blood at initial diagnosis.

Graves' hyperthyroidism showing no ophthalmopathy progression within 18 months was considered stable. Study outcomes and limitations: A model built on 13 V-J features separated ophthalmopathy from stable hyperthyroidism. Before onset, ophthalmopathy was predicted by the model a median roughly six months earlier.

Using RNA transcripts as the source, TCR beta CDR3 regions were amplified. HTBI primers drove first-round RT-PCR of the TCR CDR3. Using its own MiXCR run on the multiplex PCR reads, TCRdb lists one record per CDR3 protein. The data contain 300,000 to 500,000 distinct CDR3 sequences, more than 13% of them singletons. This clonotype was picked up many times. Its antigen is not known. This CDR3 contains 13 residues. CDR1 is KGHSH, CDR2 LQKENI, per germline. Trimming pared 9 bases from V and 4 bases from J, leaving 15 bases between. Sequenced material: blood. This sequence originates from a woman aged 30 to 39 with Graves' hyperthyroidism. V gene TRBV18 combines with J gene TRBJ1-1, with a weak D call TRBD1 (5 bases). CDR3 sequence (DNA): TGTGCCAGTTCCGCGGGGCGAGGCACTGAAGCTTTCTTT. Amino acid sequence: CASSAGRGTEAFF.